Sequencing of this T cell receptor beta chain was carried out in a study of shared clonotypes between healthy human individuals. Study background: CD4 naive and memory got three plates each, CD8 naive two, CD8 memory one.

Study results and limitations: As a rule, naive subsets had a larger estimated richness than memory subsets. Against clonotypes common to all four donors, non-shared ones had lower generation probabilities.

A note on this clone: Its antigen remains unknown.

Authors' processing steps: ImmunoSEQ junction-only sequences lacked quality scores, so their filtering differed. Generated by immunoSEQ multiplex PCR, the TCRdb table keeps only in-frame clones and is missing some. Clone size and the V and J calls come from that table; the DNA yielded D and trimming. The data hold about 2 million clones, with approximately 95% observed a single time. Selected positively for CCR7 and CD45RO-negative, naive CD8 cells excluded terminally differentiated effector memory CD45RA+ cells. CDR1 is KGHSH and CDR2 is LQKENI in the germline V gene. The CDR3 runs to 16 residues. V trimming: 4 bases; J trimming: 4 bases; junction bases outside the gene matches: 8.

The specimen was naive CD8+ T cells sorted from blood. This TCR derives from a man between 18 and 29 years old in good health. The V gene is TRBV18, the J gene TRBJ2-1; 9 positions match TRBD1. CDR3 sequence: CASSLSGDRVYNEQFF. As DNA, the CDR3 is TGTGCCAGCTCACTATCCGGGGACAGGGTGTACAATGAGCAGTTCTTC.